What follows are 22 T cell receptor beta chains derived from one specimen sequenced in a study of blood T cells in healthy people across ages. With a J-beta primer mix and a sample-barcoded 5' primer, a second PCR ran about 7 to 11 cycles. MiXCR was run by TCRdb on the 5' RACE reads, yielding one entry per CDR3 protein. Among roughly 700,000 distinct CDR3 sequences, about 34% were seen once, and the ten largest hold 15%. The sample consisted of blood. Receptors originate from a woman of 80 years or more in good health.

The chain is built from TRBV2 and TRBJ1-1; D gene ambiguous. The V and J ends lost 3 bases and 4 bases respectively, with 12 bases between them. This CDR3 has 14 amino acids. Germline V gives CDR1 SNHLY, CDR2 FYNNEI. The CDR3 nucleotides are TGTGCCAGCAGTGATAGAGCAGGAATCACTGAAGCTTTCTTT. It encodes CASSDRAGITEAFF.

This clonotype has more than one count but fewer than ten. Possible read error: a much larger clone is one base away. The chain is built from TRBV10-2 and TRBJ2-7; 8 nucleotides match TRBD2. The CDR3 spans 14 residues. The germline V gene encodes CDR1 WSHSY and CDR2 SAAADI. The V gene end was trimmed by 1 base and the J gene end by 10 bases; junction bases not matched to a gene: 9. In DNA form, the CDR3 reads TGCGCCAGCAGTGAGTTTGAACCGGGGGGGATTCAGTACTTC. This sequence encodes CASSEFEPGGIQYF.

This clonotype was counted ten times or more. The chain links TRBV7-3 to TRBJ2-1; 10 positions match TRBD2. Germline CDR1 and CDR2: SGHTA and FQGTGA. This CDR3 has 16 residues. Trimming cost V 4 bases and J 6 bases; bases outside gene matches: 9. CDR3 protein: CASSSTLAGGRNEQFF. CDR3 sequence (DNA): TGTGCCAGCAGCTCCACTTTAGCGGGGGGACGCAATGAGCAGTTCTTC.

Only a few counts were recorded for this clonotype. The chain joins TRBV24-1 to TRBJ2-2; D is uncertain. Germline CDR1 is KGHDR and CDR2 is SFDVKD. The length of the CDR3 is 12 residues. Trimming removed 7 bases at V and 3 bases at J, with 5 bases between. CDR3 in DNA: TGTGCCACCAGCAGAGACACCGGGGAGCTGTTTTTT. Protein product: CATSRDTGELFF.

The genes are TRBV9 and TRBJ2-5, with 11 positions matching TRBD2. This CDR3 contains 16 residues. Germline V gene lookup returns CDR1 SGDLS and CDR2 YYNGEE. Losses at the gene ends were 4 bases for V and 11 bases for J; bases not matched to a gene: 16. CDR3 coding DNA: TGTGCCAGCAGCCCCCGACTAGCGGGGCTTGTCAATGAGCAGTACTTC. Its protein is CASSPRLAGLVNEQYF.

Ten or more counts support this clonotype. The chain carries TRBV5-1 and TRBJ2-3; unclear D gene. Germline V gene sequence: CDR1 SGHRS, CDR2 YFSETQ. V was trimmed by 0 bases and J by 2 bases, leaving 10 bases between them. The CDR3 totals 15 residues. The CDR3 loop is CASSLEGYDTDTQYF. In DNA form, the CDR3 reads TGCGCCAGCAGCTTGGAAGGTTATGACACAGATACGCAGTATTTT.

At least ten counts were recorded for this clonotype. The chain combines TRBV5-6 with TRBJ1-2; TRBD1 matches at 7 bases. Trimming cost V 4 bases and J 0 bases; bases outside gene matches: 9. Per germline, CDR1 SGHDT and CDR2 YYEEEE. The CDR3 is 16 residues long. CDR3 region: CASSLSGTAANYGYTF. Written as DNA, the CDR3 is TGTGCCAGCAGCCTCTCGGGGACAGCCGCTAACTATGGCTACACCTTC.

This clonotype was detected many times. CDR3 sequence: CASSDGTGYTEAFF. The CDR3 DNA reads as TGCGCCAGCAGCGACGGGACAGGGTACACTGAAGCTTTCTTT. The chain is built from TRBV5-1 and TRBJ1-1, with TRBD1 matching 9 bases. The CDR3 runs to 14 residues. Germline assignment: CDR1 SGHRS and CDR2 YFSETQ. The V and J ends lost 4 bases and 3 bases, in that order; junction bases with no gene match: 4.

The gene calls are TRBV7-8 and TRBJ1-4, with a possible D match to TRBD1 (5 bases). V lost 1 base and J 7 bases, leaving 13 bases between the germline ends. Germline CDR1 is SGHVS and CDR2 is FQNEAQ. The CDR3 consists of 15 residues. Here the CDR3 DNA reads TGTGCCAGCAGCTTAGGGTCGGGACGACCTGAAAAACTGTTTTTT. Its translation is CASSLGSGRPEKLFF. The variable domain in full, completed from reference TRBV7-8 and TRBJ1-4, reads GAGVSQSPRYKVAKRGQDVALRCDPISGHVSLFWYQQALGQGPEFLTYFQNEAQLDKSGLPSDRFFAERPEGSVSTLKIQRTQQEDSAVYLCASSLGSGRPEKLFFGSGTQLSVL.

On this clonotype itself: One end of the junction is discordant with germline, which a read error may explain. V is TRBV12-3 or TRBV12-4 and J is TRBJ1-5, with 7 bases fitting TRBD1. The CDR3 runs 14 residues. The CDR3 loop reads CASSLVTGNQPRHF. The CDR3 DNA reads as TGTGCCAGCAGTTTAGTGACAGGGAATCAGCCCCGGCATTTT.

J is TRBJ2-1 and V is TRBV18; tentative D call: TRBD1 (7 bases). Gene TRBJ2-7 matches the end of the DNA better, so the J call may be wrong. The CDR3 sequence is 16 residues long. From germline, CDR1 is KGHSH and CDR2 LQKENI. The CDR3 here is CASSRKTGDSDYEQYF. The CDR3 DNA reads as TGTGCCAGCTCACGAAAAACAGGGGACTCCGACTACGAGCAGTACTTC.

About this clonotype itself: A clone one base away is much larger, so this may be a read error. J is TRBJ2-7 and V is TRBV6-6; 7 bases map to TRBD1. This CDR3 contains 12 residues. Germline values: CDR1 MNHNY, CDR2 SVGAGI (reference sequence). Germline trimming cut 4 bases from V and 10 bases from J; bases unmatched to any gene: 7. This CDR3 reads CASSCRDRTQYF. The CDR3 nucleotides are TGTGCCAGCAGTTGCCGGGACAGAACCCAGTACTTC.

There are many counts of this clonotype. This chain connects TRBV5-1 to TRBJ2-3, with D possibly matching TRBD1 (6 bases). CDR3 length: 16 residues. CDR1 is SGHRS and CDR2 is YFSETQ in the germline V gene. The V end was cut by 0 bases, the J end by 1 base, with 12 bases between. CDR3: CASSLDGTLGTDTQYF. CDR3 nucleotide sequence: TGCGCCAGCAGCTTGGACGGGACACTCGGCACAGATACGCAGTATTTT. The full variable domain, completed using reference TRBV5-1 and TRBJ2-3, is KAGVTQTPRYLIKTRGQQVTLSCSPISGHRSVSWYQQTPGQGLQFLFEYFSETQRNKGNFPGRFSGRQFSNSRSEMNVSTLELGDSALYLCASSLDGTLGTDTQYFGPGTRLTVL.

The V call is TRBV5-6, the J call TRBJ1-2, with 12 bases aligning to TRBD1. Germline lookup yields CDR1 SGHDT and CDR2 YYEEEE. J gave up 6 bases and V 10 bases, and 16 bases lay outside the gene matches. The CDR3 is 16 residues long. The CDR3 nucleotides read TGTGCCTCCCGTTCCGGGACAGGGGGCAGGCGGGATGGCTACACCTTC. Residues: CASRSGTGGRRDGYTF.

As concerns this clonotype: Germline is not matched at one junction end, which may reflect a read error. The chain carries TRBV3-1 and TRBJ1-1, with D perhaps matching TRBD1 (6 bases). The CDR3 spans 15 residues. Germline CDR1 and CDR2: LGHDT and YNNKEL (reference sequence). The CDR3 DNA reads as TGTGCCAGCAACCAACGATCTAATGCGGGGGCCAAAGCTTTCTTT. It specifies CASNQRSNAGAKAFF.

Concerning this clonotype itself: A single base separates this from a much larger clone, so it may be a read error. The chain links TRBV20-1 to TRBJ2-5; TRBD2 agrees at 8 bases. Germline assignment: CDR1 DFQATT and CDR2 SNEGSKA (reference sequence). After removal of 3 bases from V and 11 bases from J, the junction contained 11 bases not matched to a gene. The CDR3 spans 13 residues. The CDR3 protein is CSASGGASNEQYF. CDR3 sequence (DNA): TGCAGTGCTAGCGGGGGGGCCTCCAATGAGCAGTACTTC.

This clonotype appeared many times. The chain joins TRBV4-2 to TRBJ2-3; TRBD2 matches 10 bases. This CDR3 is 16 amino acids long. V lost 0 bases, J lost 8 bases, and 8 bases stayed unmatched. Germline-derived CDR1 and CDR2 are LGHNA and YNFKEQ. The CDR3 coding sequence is TGTGCCAGCAGCCAAGAATCGACTAGCGGGTCCGCTACGCAGTATTTT. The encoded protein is CASSQESTSGSATQYF.

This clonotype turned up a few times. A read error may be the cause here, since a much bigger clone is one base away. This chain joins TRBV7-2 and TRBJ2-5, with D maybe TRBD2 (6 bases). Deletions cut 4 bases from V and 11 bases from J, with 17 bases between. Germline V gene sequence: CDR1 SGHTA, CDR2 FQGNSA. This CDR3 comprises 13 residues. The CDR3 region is CASSSGGINEQYF. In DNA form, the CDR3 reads TGTGCCAGCAGCTCGGGCGGGATCAATGAGCAGTACTTC.

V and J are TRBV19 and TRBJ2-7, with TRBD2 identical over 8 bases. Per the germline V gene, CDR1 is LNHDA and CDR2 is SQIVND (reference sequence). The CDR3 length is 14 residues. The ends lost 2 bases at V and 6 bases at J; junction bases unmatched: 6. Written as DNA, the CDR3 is TGTGCCAGTAGTATATGGACTAGCAGTTTCGAGCAGTACTTC. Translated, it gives CASSIWTSSFEQYF.

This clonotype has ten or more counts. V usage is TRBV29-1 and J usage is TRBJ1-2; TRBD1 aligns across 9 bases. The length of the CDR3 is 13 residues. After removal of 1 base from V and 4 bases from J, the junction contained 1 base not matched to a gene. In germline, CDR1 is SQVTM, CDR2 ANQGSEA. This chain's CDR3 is CSVEVGQGYGYTF. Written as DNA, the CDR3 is TGCAGCGTTGAAGTGGGACAGGGCTATGGCTACACCTTC. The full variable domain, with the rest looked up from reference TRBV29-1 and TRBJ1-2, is SAVISQKPSRDICQRGTSLTIQCQVDSQVTMMFWYRQQPGQSLTLIATANQGSEATYESGFVIDKFPISRPNLTFSTLTVSNMSPEDSSIYLCSVEVGQGYGYTFGSGTRLTVV.

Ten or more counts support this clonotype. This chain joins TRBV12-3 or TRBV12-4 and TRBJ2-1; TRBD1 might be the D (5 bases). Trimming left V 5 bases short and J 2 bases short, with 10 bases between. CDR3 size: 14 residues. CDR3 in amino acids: CASSTQGPYNEQFF. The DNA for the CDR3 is TGTGCCAGCAGTACCCAGGGTCCCTACAATGAGCAGTTCTTC.

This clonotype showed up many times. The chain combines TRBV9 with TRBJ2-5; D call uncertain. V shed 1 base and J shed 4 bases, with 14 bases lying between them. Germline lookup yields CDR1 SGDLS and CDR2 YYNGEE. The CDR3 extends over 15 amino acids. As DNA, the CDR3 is TGTGCCAGCAGCGTAACAGCCTGGGCGACAGAGACCCAGTACTTC. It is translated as CASSVTAWATETQYF. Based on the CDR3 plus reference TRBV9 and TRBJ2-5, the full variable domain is DSGVTQTPKHLITATGQRVTLRCSPRSGDLSVYWYQQSLDQGLQFLIQYYNGEERAKGNILERFSAQQFPDLHSELNLSSLELGDSALYFCASSVTAWATETQYFGPGTRLLVL.